The 15 T cell receptor beta chains below all came from one sample that was sequenced in a study of CD8 T cells in ankylosing spondylitis (TCRdb year 2017). Paper-wide results and their limitations: A TCR beta motif made up of about eight highly homologous amino acid variants appeared to be characteristic of blood from ankylosing spondylitis patients.

Antigens of these TCRs are unknown. To prepare the library, 5' RACE was applied. For sequencing, an Illumina HiSeq 2500 was employed. TCRdb reprocessed the public reads (quality trimming at Q25 with fastp, clone calling with MiXCR) and kept in-frame beta chains. Rows are unified per CDR3 protein, each entry keeping the most common DNA and genes. For this sample there are fewer than 650,000 distinct CDR3 sequences; roughly an eighth appear just once. The leading ten clones occupy 6.8% of the sample. Sequenced sample: blood, either unsorted or a sorted T cell fraction (not recorded which). The origin of the receptors is a male donor with ankylosing spondylitis.

The chain recombines TRBV15 with TRBJ2-7; possibly TRBD2 for D (6 bases). This CDR3 comprises 15 residues. V was shortened by 5 bases and J by 5 bases, with 19 bases between the two germline ends. The germline V gene has CDR1 LNHNV and CDR2 YYDKDF (reference sequence). The chain's CDR3 is CATSSRGKGKHEQYF. CDR3 coding DNA: TGTGCCACCAGCTCACGCGGGAAGGGAAAACACGAGCAGTACTTC.

This clonotype was counted between two and nine times. This sequence joins TRBV3-1 and TRBJ2-2; D is undetermined. Germline CDR1 is LGHDT and CDR2 is YNNKEL (reference sequence). The CDR3 is 14 residues long. Trimming shortened V by 0 bases and J by 6 bases, and 8 bases separated the two germline ends. CDR3 sequence: CASSQDYGPGELFF. The CDR3 DNA follows: TGTGCCAGCAGCCAAGATTATGGACCCGGGGAGCTGTTTTTT.

The chain has TRBV3-1 and TRBJ2-1; 7 bases are shared with TRBD1. This CDR3 spans 16 amino acids. CDR1 and CDR2 (germline): LGHDT, YNNKEL (reference sequence). The trim removed 1 base at V and 9 bases at J, leaving 12 bases unmatched. The CDR3 loop is CASSQGRGQVPSEQFF. CDR3 nucleotide sequence: TGTGCCAGCAGCCAAGGGCGCGGACAGGTGCCCTCTGAGCAGTTCTTC.

The sample holds a few counts of this clonotype. V usage is TRBV7-2 and J usage is TRBJ2-7; unclear D gene. The germline V gene encodes CDR1 SGHTA and CDR2 FQGNSA. Trimming shortened V by 2 bases and J by 3 bases, and 11 bases separated the two germline ends. The CDR3 loop spans 14 amino acids. CDR3: CASSLTQSYYEQYF. The CDR3 DNA is TGTGCCAGCAGCTTAACGCAGTCGTACTACGAGCAGTACTTC.

V is TRBV5-1 and J is TRBJ2-7, with D unresolved. Trimming took 1 base from V and 6 from J, leaving 23 bases between them. Germline CDR1 and CDR2: SGHRS and YFSETQ. The CDR3 runs 17 residues. The CDR3 DNA is TGCGCCAGCAGCTTGTTTTCCGGTTCCCACGAACCAGCCGAGCAGTACGTC. Translation: CASSLFSGSHEPAEQYV.

This clonotype was detected only a few times. The DNA of the CDR3 is TGTGCCAGCAGTTTAGGACGGACCCCGGTGGATGAGCAGTTCTTC. Amino acid sequence: CASSLGRTPVDEQFF. The chain joins TRBV12-3 or TRBV12-4 to TRBJ2-1; D gene ambiguous. The CDR3 is 15 amino acids. V was shortened by 1 base and J by 8 bases, with 15 bases between the two germline ends.

The gene calls are TRBV20-1 and TRBJ1-6; D is ambiguous. Per the germline V gene, CDR1 is DFQATT and CDR2 is SNEGSKA (reference sequence). Trimming removed 1 base from V and 6 bases from J, with 7 bases in between. The CDR3 extends over 13 amino acids. The CDR3 spells CSARVTANSPLHF. As DNA, the CDR3 is TGCAGTGCTAGAGTTACCGCTAATTCACCCCTCCACTTT.

The table lists this clonotype with a few counts. V and J are TRBV27 and TRBJ1-3; D possibly corresponds to TRBD1 (6 bases). V lost 2 bases and J 1 base, leaving 12 bases between the germline ends. CDR3 length equals 16 residues. CDR1 and CDR2 (germline): MNHEY, SMNVEV (reference sequence). The CDR3 loop reads CASSLTGILSGNTIYF. In nucleotides, the CDR3 is TGTGCCAGCAGTTTAACAGGGATACTTTCTGGAAACACCATATATTTT.

In its sample, this clonotype was seen a few times. V usage is TRBV12-3 or TRBV12-4 and J usage is TRBJ1-3; no definite D call. This CDR3 contains 15 residues. Trimming removed 4 bases from V and 1 base from J, with 11 bases in between. DNA for the CDR3: TGTGCCAGCAGTTCCGGGAGGATGTCTGGAAACACCATATATTTT. Its translation is CASSSGRMSGNTIYF.

The CDR3 reads CSAVARSGTSAYNEQFF. The CDR3 DNA is TGCAGCGCTGTCGCCCGCTCGGGGACTAGCGCCTACAATGAGCAGTTCTTC. This chain joins TRBV29-1 and TRBJ2-1; 10 bases line up with TRBD2. The CDR3 runs 17 residues. Looked up from germline, CDR1 is SQVTM and CDR2 is ANQGSEA. V gave up 7 bases and J gave up 2 bases; unmatched junction bases: 14.

There are many counts of this clonotype. The chain combines TRBV7-9 with TRBJ2-2; 9 bases line up with TRBD1. The CDR3 consists of 14 residues. With 4 bases clipped from V and 7 bases from J, the junction kept 4 bases outside the gene matches. In germline, CDR1 is SEHNR, CDR2 FQNEAQ (reference sequence). CDR3 sequence: CASSSGQGIGELFF. DNA of the CDR3: TGTGCCAGCAGCTCCGGACAGGGGATCGGGGAGCTGTTTTTT.

The V and J genes are TRBV7-9 and TRBJ2-7; D is unresolved. The germline V gene has CDR1 SEHNR and CDR2 FQNEAQ (reference sequence). V lost 2 bases, J lost 2 bases, and 4 bases lay in between. The CDR3 length is 12 residues. CDR3 sequence: CASSLYTYEQYF. In DNA form, the CDR3 reads TGTGCCAGCAGCTTATACACCTACGAGCAGTACTTC.

The rearrangement joins TRBV10-3 to TRBJ1-1; TRBD1 matches 10 bases. The germline V gene has CDR1 ENHRY and CDR2 SYGVKD. V lost 2 bases to trimming and J lost 4 bases; unmatched junction nucleotides: 10. The CDR3 consists of 17 residues. CDR3 in DNA: TGTGCCATCAGTGAGACAGACAGGGGGCGAGATCGCACTGAAGCTTTCTTT. Its protein is CAISETDRGRDRTEAFF.

This clonotype has only a few counts. The genes are TRBV5-1 and TRBJ2-5; a possible D gene is TRBD2 (5 bases). The CDR3 has 14 amino acids. Looked up from germline, CDR1 is SGHRS and CDR2 is YFSETQ. Trimming shortened V by 6 bases and J by 2 bases, and 14 bases separated the two germline ends. The CDR3 loop is CASTSAGLQETQYF. In DNA form, the CDR3 reads TGCGCCAGCACCTCGGCGGGTCTTCAAGAGACCCAGTACTTC. The complete variable domain, with remaining parts taken from reference TRBV5-1 and TRBJ2-5, reads KAGVTQTPRYLIKTRGQQVTLSCSPISGHRSVSWYQQTPGQGLQFLFEYFSETQRNKGNFPGRFSGRQFSNSRSEMNVSTLELGDSALYLCASTSAGLQETQYFGPGTRLLVL.

This clonotype came up many times. This chain uses TRBV5-1 with TRBJ2-2, with unresolved D. Germline CDR1 SGHRS, CDR2 YFSETQ. The V gene lost 5 bases and the J gene lost 5 bases, with 13 bases spanning the gap. This CDR3 contains 14 residues. DNA for the CDR3: TGCGCCAGCAGTCTTCCTTCTCAGACCGGGGAGCTGTTTTTT. It encodes CASSLPSQTGELFF.